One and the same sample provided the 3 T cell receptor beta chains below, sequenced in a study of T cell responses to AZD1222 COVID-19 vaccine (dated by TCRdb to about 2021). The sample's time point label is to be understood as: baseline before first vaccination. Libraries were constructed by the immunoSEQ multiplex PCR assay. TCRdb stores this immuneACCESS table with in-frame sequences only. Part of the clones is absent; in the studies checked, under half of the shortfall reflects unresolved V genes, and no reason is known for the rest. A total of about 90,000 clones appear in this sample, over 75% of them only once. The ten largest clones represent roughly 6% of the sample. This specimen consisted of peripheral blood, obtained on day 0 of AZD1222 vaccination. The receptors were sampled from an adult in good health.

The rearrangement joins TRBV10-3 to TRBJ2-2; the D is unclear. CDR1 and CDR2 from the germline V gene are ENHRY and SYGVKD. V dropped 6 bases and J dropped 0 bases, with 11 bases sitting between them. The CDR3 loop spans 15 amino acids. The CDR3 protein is CAIRPALTNTGELFF. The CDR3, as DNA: TGTGCCATCAGGCCCGCCTTAACGAACACCGGGGAGCTGTTTTTT.

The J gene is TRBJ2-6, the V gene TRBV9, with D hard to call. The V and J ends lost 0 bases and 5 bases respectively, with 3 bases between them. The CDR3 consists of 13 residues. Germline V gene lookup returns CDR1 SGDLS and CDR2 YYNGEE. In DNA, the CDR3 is TGTGCCAGCAGCGTAGACCGGGCCAACGTCCTGACTTTC. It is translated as CASSVDRANVLTF.

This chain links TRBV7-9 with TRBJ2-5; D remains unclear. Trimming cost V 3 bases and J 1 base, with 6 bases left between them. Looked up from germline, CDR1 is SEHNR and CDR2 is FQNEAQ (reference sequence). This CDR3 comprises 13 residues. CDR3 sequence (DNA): TGTGCCAGCAGCTTCACAGCCCAAGAGACCCAGTACTTC. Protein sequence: CASSFTAQETQYF.